Below, 29 T cell receptor beta chains from the same sample are listed, as sequenced in a study of T cell responses to AZD1222 COVID-19 vaccine. Some clones are missing from TCRdb's copy, which holds only in-frame ones; the method was immunoSEQ multiplex PCR. The profile shows roughly 120,000 clones, about 81% of them singletons. This material consisted of peripheral blood, taken on day 0 of AZD1222 vaccination. Receptors were obtained from an adult in good health.

The chain employs TRBV5-5 and TRBJ2-5, with D unresolved. Germline CDR1 and CDR2: SGHKS and YYEKEE (reference sequence). Deletions cut 2 bases from V and 1 base from J, with 9 bases between. CDR3 length: 14 amino acids. The CDR3 is CASSLPQLQETQYF. Here the CDR3 DNA reads TGTGCCAGCAGCTTACCACAGCTCCAAGAGACCCAGTACTTC.

The chain joins TRBV2 to TRBJ2-3; TRBD1 agrees at 7 bases. The trim removed 4 bases at V and 5 bases at J, leaving 6 bases unmatched. Germline loops: CDR1 SNHLY, CDR2 FYNNEI. The CDR3 loop spans 14 amino acids. This chain's CDR3 is CASSVTGSGDTQYF. Written as DNA, the CDR3 is TGTGCCAGCAGTGTGACAGGGTCGGGAGATACGCAGTATTTT.

This clone was seen a handful of times. The chain combines TRBV3-1 (or the pseudogene TRBV3-2) with TRBJ2-5, with a possible D match to TRBD2 (7 bases). The CDR3 runs to 15 residues. Germline lookup yields CDR1 LGHDT and CDR2 YNNKEL (reference sequence). V was pared by 4 bases and J by 5 bases, with 17 bases between. The CDR3 DNA follows: TGTGCCAGCAGCCCGAATGGGGGGGGCTATGAGACCCAGTACTTC. This sequence encodes CASSPNGGGYETQYF.

The rearrangement uses TRBV14 and TRBJ1-1, with D possibly TRBD1 on 6 matching bases. This CDR3 is 11 amino acids long. Per the germline V gene, CDR1 is SGHDN and CDR2 is FVKESK. V lost 1 base to trimming and J lost 10 bases, with 7 bases between them. The DNA of the CDR3 is TGTGCCAGCAGCCAAGTCAGGGGAGCTTTCTTT. Protein sequence: CASSQVRGAFF.

In this sample, this clone turned up once. The chain recombines TRBV24-1 with TRBJ2-1; 11 bases align to TRBD1. The CDR3 covers 16 residues. The ends lost 9 bases at V and 0 bases at J; junction bases unmatched: 6. Germline loops: CDR1 KGHDR, CDR2 SFDVKD. CDR3 bases: TGTGCCACCGGACAGGGGGCCAAGGGCTCCTACAATGAGCAGTTCTTC. This sequence encodes CATGQGAKGSYNEQFF.

The chain employs TRBV5-1 and TRBJ2-1, with 10 bases fitting TRBD1. The J segment lost 2 bases and the V segment lost 0 bases, leaving 2 bases of the junction unmatched. Germline assignment: CDR1 SGHRS and CDR2 YFSETQ. The CDR3 covers 16 residues. CDR3 residues: CASSLAGQGAYNEQFF. In DNA form, the CDR3 reads TGCGCCAGCAGCTTGGCCGGACAGGGGGCCTACAATGAGCAGTTCTTC.

The chain recombines TRBV3-1 (or the pseudogene TRBV3-2) with TRBJ2-7; D is possibly TRBD2 (6 bases). Trimming pared 0 bases from V and 2 bases from J, leaving 14 bases between. CDR1 LGHDT and CDR2 YNNKEL come from the germline V gene (reference sequence). This CDR3 spans 16 amino acids. The CDR3 bases are TGTGCCAGCAGCCAAGATGTGGCGGGGCCAGCCTACGAGCAGTACTTC. Protein sequence: CASSQDVAGPAYEQYF.

This CDR3 is CASSRMDTQYF. CDR3 DNA sequence: TGTGCCAGCAGTCGGATGGATACGCAGTATTTT. This rearrangement joins TRBV2 to TRBJ2-3; D not certain. The CDR3 length is 11 residues. V gave up 5 bases and J gave up 6 bases, with 6 bases separating them. In germline, CDR1 is SNHLY, CDR2 FYNNEI. Complete variable domain (other parts from reference TRBV2 and TRBJ2-3): EPEVTQTPSHQVTQMGQEVILRCVPISNHLYFYWYRQILGQKVEFLVSFYNNEISEKSEIFDDQFSVERPDGSNFTLKIRSTKLEDSAMYFCASSRMDTQYFGPGTRLTVL.

CDR3 sequence (DNA): TGTGCCAGTAGTATCTCAGGACAGGGGACTTCTCAGCCCCAGCATTTT. This encodes CASSISGQGTSQPQHF. The V gene is TRBV19, the J gene TRBJ1-5, with 9 bases identical to TRBD1. Germline CDR1 is LNHDA and CDR2 is SQIVND (reference sequence). The CDR3 extends over 16 amino acids. The J segment lost 6 bases and the V segment lost 3 bases, leaving 9 bases of the junction unmatched.

V gene TRBV5-5 combines with J gene TRBJ2-7; maybe TRBD1 (5 bases). Per the germline V gene, CDR1 is SGHKS and CDR2 is YYEKEE (reference sequence). This CDR3 is built from 15 residues. V was pared by 2 bases and J by 6 bases, with 18 bases between. CDR3 bases: TGTGCCAGCAGCTTAATAGGGGCAGGGTCGGGCGAGCAGTACTTC. The encoded protein is CASSLIGAGSGEQYF.

The chain is built from TRBV24-1 and TRBJ2-2; D is undetermined. Deletions cut 6 bases from V and 7 bases from J, with 14 bases between. This CDR3 has 14 amino acids. Germline V CDR1 and CDR2: KGHDR, SFDVKD. CDR3 in amino acids: CATSFRFSGGELFF. For the CDR3, the DNA is TGTGCCACCAGTTTCCGATTTTCGGGCGGGGAGCTGTTTTTT.

This chain links TRBV7-9 with TRBJ1-4; D is perhaps TRBD1 (6 bases). V was pared by 9 bases and J by 5 bases, with 16 bases between. This CDR3 has 14 residues. In germline, CDR1 is SEHNR, CDR2 FQNEAQ (reference sequence). The CDR3 DNA reads as TGTGCCAGTGATAAGGGGGACGGAAATGAAAAACTGTTTTTT. This translates into CASDKGDGNEKLFF.

The chain uses TRBV24-1 and TRBJ2-1; 12 bases are shared with TRBD2. Germline-derived CDR1 and CDR2 are KGHDR and SFDVKD. This CDR3 has 16 residues. Germline trimming cut 2 bases from V and 5 bases from J; bases unmatched to any gene: 3. The CDR3 spells CATSDWASGRDNEQFF. The DNA of the CDR3 is TGTGCCACCAGTGATTGGGCTAGCGGGAGGGACAATGAGCAGTTCTTC.

The V and J genes are TRBV11-2 and TRBJ1-1, with TRBD1 as a possible D gene (5 bases). The CDR3 totals 13 residues. The germline V and J ends were trimmed by 5 bases and 5 bases, with 12 bases remaining between them. Germline V gene sequence: CDR1 SGHAT, CDR2 FQNNGV. The CDR3 nucleotides are TGTGCCAGCAGCGCCAGGGTGAGGACTGAAGCTTTCTTT. Its translation: CASSARVRTEAFF. Drawing the rest from reference TRBV11-2 and TRBJ1-1, the complete variable domain is EAGVAQSPRYKIIEKRQSVAFWCNPISGHATLYWYQQILGQGPKLLIQFQNNGVVDDSQLPKDRFSAERLKGVDSTLKIQPAKLEDSAVYLCASSARVRTEAFFGQGTRLTVV.

The chain links TRBV6-5 to TRBJ1-1, with 10 bases identical to TRBD1. In germline, CDR1 is MNHEY, CDR2 SVGAGI. The V segment lost 6 bases and the J segment 5 bases; nucleotides outside the gene matches: 3. CDR3 length: 13 amino acids. Here the CDR3 reads CASRAGQGTEAFF. The CDR3 DNA follows: TGTGCCAGCAGAGCGGGACAGGGGACTGAAGCTTTCTTT.

The J gene is TRBJ1-6, the V gene TRBV4-1; no firm D call. Germline-derived CDR1 and CDR2 are MGHRA and YSYEKL. The V end lost 0 bases, the J end lost 8 bases, and 8 bases lay between the germline ends. The CDR3 spans 14 residues. The CDR3 bases are TGCGCCAGCAGCCAAGATTCAGGCTATTCACCCCTCCACTTT. Amino acids: CASSQDSGYSPLHF.

The chain links TRBV5-5 to TRBJ1-2, with no clear D. Germline loops: CDR1 SGHKS, CDR2 YYEKEE (reference sequence). This CDR3 comprises 13 residues. Trimming left V 4 bases short and J 3 bases short, with 10 bases between. DNA for the CDR3: TGTGCCAGCAGCCTTGGGTGGGACTATGGCTACACCTTC. Residues: CASSLGWDYGYTF.

J is TRBJ2-1 and V is TRBV5-1, with 7 nucleotides matching TRBD2. The V gene's germline CDR1 is SGHRS and CDR2 YFSETQ. J was trimmed by 3 bases and V by 6 bases; bases with no gene match: 6. The CDR3 is made up of 14 amino acids. The CDR3 coding sequence is TGCGCCAGCAATCCTAGCGGAAACTACAATGAGCAGTTCTTC. The encoded protein is CASNPSGNYNEQFF.

The chain recombines TRBV11-2 with TRBJ2-3; D unclear. The germline V gene encodes CDR1 SGHAT and CDR2 FQNNGV. Trimming took off 0 bases at V and 6 bases at J, with 7 bases between the two ends. The CDR3 is 13 residues long. The CDR3 DNA follows: TGTGCCAGCAGCTTAGATAACGGTGATACGCAGTATTTT. It encodes CASSLDNGDTQYF.

The V and J genes are TRBV7-6 and TRBJ2-3; 12 positions match TRBD2. The CDR3 runs 16 residues. The germline V gene encodes CDR1 SGHVS and CDR2 FNYEAQ. After removal of 3 bases from V and 2 bases from J, the junction contained 3 bases not matched to a gene. CDR3 amino acids: CASSFRLAGVTDTQYF. In nucleotides, the CDR3 is TGTGCCAGCAGCTTCCGACTAGCGGGGGTCACAGATACGCAGTATTTT.

V usage is TRBV27 and J usage is TRBJ1-1; weak D call: TRBD1 (6 bases). Trimming took 2 bases from V and 4 from J, leaving 11 bases between them. The CDR3 is 14 amino acids. The germline CDR1 and CDR2 sequences are MNHEY and SMNVEV (reference sequence). CDR3 sequence: CASSLNRVGTEAFF. In DNA, the CDR3 is TGTGCCAGCAGTTTAAACAGGGTGGGCACTGAAGCTTTCTTT.

The chain couples TRBV9 to TRBJ2-7, with 10 bases that match TRBD2. V was clipped by 3 bases and J by 6 bases; unmatched bases: 12. CDR1 SGDLS and CDR2 YYNGEE come from the germline V gene. The CDR3 length is 16 residues. CDR3 bases: TGTGCCAGCAGCGCCCGGGCTAGCGGGAGAGTGGGCGAGCAGTACTTC. Translation gives CASSARASGRVGEQYF.

The chain combines TRBV6-2 or TRBV6-3 with TRBJ1-1; D may be TRBD1 (6 bases). The V end lost 2 bases, the J end lost 5 bases, and 12 bases lay between the germline ends. The CDR3 consists of 14 residues. Germline V gene sequence: CDR1 MNHEY, CDR2 SVGEGT. DNA of the CDR3: TGTGCCAGCAGTTACACAGGGAGGGGGACTGAAGCTTTCTTT. Amino acid sequence: CASSYTGRGTEAFF.

The chain combines TRBV30 with TRBJ1-2; TRBD1 might be the D (5 bases). Germline V gene data show CDR1 as GTSNPN and CDR2 as SVGIG (reference sequence). The CDR3 contains 12 residues. The V gene lost 4 bases and the J gene lost 4 bases, with 10 bases spanning the gap. CDR3 DNA sequence: TGTGCCTGGACTTTTGGGGGCTATGGCTACACCTTC. Translating it yields CAWTFGGYGYTF.

The chain combines TRBV3-1 (or the pseudogene TRBV3-2) with TRBJ2-7; TRBD2 aligns across 9 bases. Germline V lookup: CDR1 LGHDT, CDR2 YNNKEL (reference sequence). This CDR3 comprises 14 residues. V was pared by 6 bases and J by 0 bases, with 3 bases of the junction left unmatched. CDR3 DNA: TGTGCCAGCAGTTATAGCGGGGGCTCCTACGAGCAGTACTTC. Translated: CASSYSGGSYEQYF.

This clone was detected only a few times. This sequence joins TRBV10-2 and TRBJ2-2; D gene ambiguous. V lost 7 bases and J 4 bases, leaving 4 bases between the germline ends. The length of the CDR3 is 11 residues. Germline assignment: CDR1 WSHSY and CDR2 SAAADI. CDR3 loop: CASTFTGELFF. CDR3 coding DNA: TGCGCCAGCACCTTCACCGGGGAGCTGTTTTTT.

The chain links TRBV15 to TRBJ2-1, with D uncertain. Trimming pared 0 bases from V and 10 bases from J, leaving 16 bases between. The CDR3 is 15 residues long. Germline V gives CDR1 LNHNV, CDR2 YYDKDF (reference sequence). CDR3 in DNA: TGTGCCACCAGCAGAGATAATCCCACGATCAGCGAGCAGTTCTTC. Protein product: CATSRDNPTISEQFF.

The chain combines TRBV28 with TRBJ1-2; TRBD1 aligns across 9 bases. From germline, CDR1 is MDHEN and CDR2 SYDVKM. The CDR3 length is 14 residues. V lost 6 bases and J lost 8; bases outside the gene matches: 10. CDR3 bases: TGTGCCAGCAGACTTACACAGGGGGCGCAGGGCTACACCTTC. Residues: CASRLTQGAQGYTF.

The chain employs TRBV21-1 and TRBJ1-2; the D call in the table, TRBD1, was not verified against the DNA. TRBV21-1 is recorded as a pseudogene. This CDR3 contains 14 residues. The chain's CDR3 is CASSPTGGDDGYTF. The CDR3 DNA reads as TGTGCCAGCAGCCCCACAGGGGGCGATGATGGCTACACCTTC.